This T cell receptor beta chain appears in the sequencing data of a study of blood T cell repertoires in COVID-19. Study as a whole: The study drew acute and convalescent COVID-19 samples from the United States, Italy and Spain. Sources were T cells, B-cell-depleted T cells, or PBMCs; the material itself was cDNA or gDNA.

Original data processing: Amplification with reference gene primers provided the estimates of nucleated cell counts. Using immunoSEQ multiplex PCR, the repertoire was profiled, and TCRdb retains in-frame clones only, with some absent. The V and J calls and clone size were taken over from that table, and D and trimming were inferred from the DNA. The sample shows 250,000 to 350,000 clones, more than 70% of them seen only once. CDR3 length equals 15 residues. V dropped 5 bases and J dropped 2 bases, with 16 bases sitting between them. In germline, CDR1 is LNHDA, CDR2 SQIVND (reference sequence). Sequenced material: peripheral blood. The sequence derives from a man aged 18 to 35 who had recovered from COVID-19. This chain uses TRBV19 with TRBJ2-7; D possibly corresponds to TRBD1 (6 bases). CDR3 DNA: TGTGCCAGTAGTTCCGGGACAAGCCGAACCTACGAGCAGTACTTC. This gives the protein CASSSGTSRTYEQYF. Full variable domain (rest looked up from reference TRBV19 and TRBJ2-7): DGGITQSPKYLFRKEGQNVTLSCEQNLNHDAMYWYRQDPGQGLRLIYYSQIVNDFQKGDIAEGYSVSREKKESFPLTVTSAQKNPTAFYLCASSSGTSRTYEQYFGPGTRLTVT.